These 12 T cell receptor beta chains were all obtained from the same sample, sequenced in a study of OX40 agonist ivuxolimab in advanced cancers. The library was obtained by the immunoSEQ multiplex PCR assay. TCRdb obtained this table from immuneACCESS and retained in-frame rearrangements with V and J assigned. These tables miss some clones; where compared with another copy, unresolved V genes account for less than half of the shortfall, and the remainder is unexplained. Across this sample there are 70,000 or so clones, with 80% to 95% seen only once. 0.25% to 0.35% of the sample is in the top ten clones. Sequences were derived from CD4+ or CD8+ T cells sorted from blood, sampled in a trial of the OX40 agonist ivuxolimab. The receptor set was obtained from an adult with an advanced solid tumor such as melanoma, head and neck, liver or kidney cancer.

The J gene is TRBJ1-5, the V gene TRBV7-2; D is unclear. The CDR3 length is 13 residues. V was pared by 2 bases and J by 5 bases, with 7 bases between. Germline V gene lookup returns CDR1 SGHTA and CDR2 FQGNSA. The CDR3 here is CASSLKGDQPQHF. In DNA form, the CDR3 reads TGTGCCAGCAGCTTAAAGGGCGATCAGCCCCAGCATTTT.

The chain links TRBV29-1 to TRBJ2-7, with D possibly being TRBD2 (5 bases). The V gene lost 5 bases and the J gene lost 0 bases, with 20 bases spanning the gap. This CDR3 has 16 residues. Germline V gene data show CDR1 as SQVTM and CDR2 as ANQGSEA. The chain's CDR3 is CSVSGVGGKSSYEQYF. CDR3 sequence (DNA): TGCAGCGTTTCTGGCGTAGGAGGAAAGAGCTCCTACGAGCAGTACTTC.

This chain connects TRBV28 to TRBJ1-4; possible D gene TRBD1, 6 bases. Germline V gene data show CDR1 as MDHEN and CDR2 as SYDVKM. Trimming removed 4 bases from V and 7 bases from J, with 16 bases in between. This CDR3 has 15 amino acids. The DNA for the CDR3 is TGTGCCAGCAGTTCCCCCCAGGGGATTAGTGAAAAACTGTTTTTT. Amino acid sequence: CASSSPQGISEKLFF.

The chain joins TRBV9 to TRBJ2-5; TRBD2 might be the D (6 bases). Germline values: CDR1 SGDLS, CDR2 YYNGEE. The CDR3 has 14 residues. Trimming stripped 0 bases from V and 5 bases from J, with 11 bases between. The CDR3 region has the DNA TGTGCCAGCAGCGTAGGCCTAGCGTTTGAGACCCAGTACTTC. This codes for CASSVGLAFETQYF.

The DNA of the CDR3 is TGTGCCAGCAGCCGGGACAACTATGGCTACACCTTC. This gives the protein CASSRDNYGYTF. The chain couples TRBV6-5 to TRBJ1-2; a weak D match, TRBD1 (5 bases). The CDR3 runs to 12 residues. CDR1 MNHEY and CDR2 SVGAGI come from the germline V gene. The V end was cut by 6 bases, the J end by 2 bases, with 7 bases between.

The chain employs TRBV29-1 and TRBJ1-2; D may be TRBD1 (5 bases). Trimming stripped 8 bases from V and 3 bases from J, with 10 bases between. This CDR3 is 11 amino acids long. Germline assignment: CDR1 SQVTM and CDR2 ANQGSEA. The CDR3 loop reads CSFLGDYGYTF. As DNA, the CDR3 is TGCAGCTTCCTAGGGGACTATGGCTACACCTTC.

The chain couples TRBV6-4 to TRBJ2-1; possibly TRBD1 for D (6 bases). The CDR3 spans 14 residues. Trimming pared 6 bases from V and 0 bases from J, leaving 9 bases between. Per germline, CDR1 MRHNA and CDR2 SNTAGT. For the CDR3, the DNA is TGTGCCAGCAGAAAGGACAGCTCCTACAATGAGCAGTTCTTC. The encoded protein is CASRKDSSYNEQFF.

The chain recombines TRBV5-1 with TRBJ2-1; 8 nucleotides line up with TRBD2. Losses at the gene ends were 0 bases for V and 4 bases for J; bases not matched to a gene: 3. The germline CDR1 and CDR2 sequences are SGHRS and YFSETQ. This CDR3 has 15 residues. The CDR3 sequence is CASSLGLATYNEQFF. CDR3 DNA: TGCGCCAGCAGCTTGGGACTAGCGACGTACAATGAGCAGTTCTTC. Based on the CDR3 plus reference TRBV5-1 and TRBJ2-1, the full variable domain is KAGVTQTPRYLIKTRGQQVTLSCSPISGHRSVSWYQQTPGQGLQFLFEYFSETQRNKGNFPGRFSGRQFSNSRSEMNVSTLELGDSALYLCASSLGLATYNEQFFGPGTRLTVL.

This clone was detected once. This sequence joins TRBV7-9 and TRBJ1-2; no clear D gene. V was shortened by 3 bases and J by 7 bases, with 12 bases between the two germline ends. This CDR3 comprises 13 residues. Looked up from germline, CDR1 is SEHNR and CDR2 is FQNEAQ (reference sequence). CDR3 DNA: TGTGCCAGCAGCTTGGGATCCCCCGGTGGCTACACCTTC. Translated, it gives CASSLGSPGGYTF. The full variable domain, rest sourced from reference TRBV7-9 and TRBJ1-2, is DTGVSQNPRHKITKRGQNVTFRCDPISEHNRLYWYRQTLGQGPEFLTYFQNEAQLEKSRLLSDRFSAERPKGSFSTLEIQRTEQGDSAMYLCASSLGSPGGYTFGSGTRLTVV.

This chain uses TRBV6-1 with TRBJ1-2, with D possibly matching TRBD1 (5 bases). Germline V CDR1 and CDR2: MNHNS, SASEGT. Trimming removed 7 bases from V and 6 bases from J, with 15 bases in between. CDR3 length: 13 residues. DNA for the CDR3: TGTGCCAGCAAGAGGGGTATGGAGGATGGCTACACCTTC. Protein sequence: CASKRGMEDGYTF.

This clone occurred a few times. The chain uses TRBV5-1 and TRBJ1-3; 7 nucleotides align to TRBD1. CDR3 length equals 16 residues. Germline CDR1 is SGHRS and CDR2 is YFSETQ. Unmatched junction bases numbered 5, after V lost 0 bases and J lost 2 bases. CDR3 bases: TGCGCCAGCAGCTTGGAAGGGGGCTGGACTGGAAACACCATATATTTT. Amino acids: CASSLEGGWTGNTIYF.

This CDR3 is CSVEADDRPGGTDTQYF. CDR3 DNA: TGCAGCGTTGAAGCAGACGACAGGCCGGGGGGCACAGATACGCAGTATTTT. The chain couples TRBV29-1 to TRBJ2-3; tentatively, D is TRBD1 or TRBD2 (6 bases each). Germline values: CDR1 SQVTM, CDR2 ANQGSEA. The CDR3 is made up of 17 amino acids. The ends were cut back, 1 base at V and 1 base at J, with 18 bases in the middle.